The rows below give T cell receptor beta chains drawn from one sample of a study of T cell changes during pregnancy in multiple sclerosis. Using immunoSEQ multiplex PCR, the repertoire was profiled, and TCRdb retains in-frame clones only, with some absent. The sample shows tens of thousands of clones, around 92% of them seen only once. Sequences were derived from peripheral blood, sampled after pregnancy. Every receptor here comes from a female donor with multiple sclerosis, enrolled in a pregnancy study. Each CDR3 is given with its conserved first and last residue. The order of the fields is CDR3 protein, CDR3 DNA, J gene, D gene, clone size, V gene. A D gene is named only where the DNA matches it firmly. Rows may omit the clone size; those that give it use once, few, many or a size class.

CASRDTGTGNTEAFF,TGTGCCAGCAGGGATACCGGGACTGGGAACACTGAAGCTTTCTTT,TRBJ1-1,.,few,TRBV7-9
CASSLVAGRRAGELFF,TGTGCCAGCAGCTTGGTTGCGGGACGGAGGGCCGGGGAGCTGTTTTTT,TRBJ2-2,.,.,TRBV5-6
CASSPQGQGTEAFF,TGTGCCAGCAGTCCACAGGGCCAGGGGACTGAAGCTTTCTTT,TRBJ1-1,.,.,TRBV7-9
CAGLSGSNYGYTF,TGTGCCGGACTTTCCGGGTCAAACTATGGCTACACCTTC,TRBJ1-2,.,.,TRBV30
CASRTSDRVAEKLFF,TGTGCCAGCAGGACCTCGGACAGGGTAGCTGAAAAACTGTTTTTT,TRBJ1-4,TRBD1,.,TRBV6-1
CASSPLAGKAYEQYF,TGTGCCAGCAGCCCACTAGCGGGGAAAGCCTACGAGCAGTACTTC,TRBJ2-7,TRBD2,.,TRBV5-6
CASSLRTGGAGELFF,TGTGCCAGCAGCCTCCGGACAGGGGGAGCCGGGGAGCTGTTTTTT,TRBJ2-2,TRBD1,.,TRBV9
CASSVDGNSGNTIYF,TGTGCCAGCAGCGTAGACGGGAACTCTGGAAACACCATATATTTT,TRBJ1-3,.,.,TRBV9
CSVDLGGGSYEQYF,TGCAGCGTTGATCTAGGGGGGGGCTCCTACGAGCAGTACTTC,TRBJ2-7,.,.,TRBV29-1
CASSARDYGYTF,TGTGCCAGCAGTGCCCGGGACTATGGCTACACCTTC,TRBJ1-2,.,once,TRBV6-5
CAWSPSHEQYF,TGTGCCTGGAGTCCTAGCCACGAGCAGTACTTC,TRBJ2-7,.,.,TRBV30
CASSPPGTGLNIQYF,TGTGCCAGCTCACCACCGGGGACAGGTTTAAACATTCAGTACTTC,TRBJ2-4,TRBD1,.,TRBV18
CAGGGKAPYEQYF,TGTGCCGGGGGGGGGAAAGCGCCTTACGAGCAGTACTTC,TRBJ2-7,TRBD2,.,TRBV7-3
CASSLDDSTGETQYF,TGCGCCAGCAGCTTGGACGACTCTACGGGAGAGACCCAGTACTTC,TRBJ2-5,.,.,TRBV5-1
CASSLNRQGSNSPLHF,TGCGCCAGCAGCCTCAATAGACAGGGATCCAATTCACCCCTCCACTTT,TRBJ1-6,TRBD1,.,TRBV5-1
CASSLASGQFYEQYF,TGTGCCAGCAGCTTAGCGTCAGGGCAGTTTTACGAGCAGTACTTC,TRBJ2-7,.,.,TRBV7-9
CASSLGGRGEETQYF,TGTGCCAGCAGCTTAGGAGGGAGAGGAGAAGAGACCCAGTACTTC,TRBJ2-5,.,.,TRBV11-3
CASGLPRLVSF,TGTGCTAGTGGTTTGCCCCGGTTAGTATCCTTC,TRBJ1-2,.,.,TRBV12-5
CASNQPGQLLMNTEAFF,TGTGCCAGCAACCAGCCGGGACAGCTACTAATGAACACTGAAGCTTTCTTT,TRBJ1-1,TRBD1,.,TRBV2
CASRFQGSNYGYTF,TGTGCCAGCAGGTTTCAGGGCAGCAACTATGGCTACACCTTC,TRBJ1-2,.,.,TRBV6-1
CASSDLEGQGIIQETQYF,TGTGCCAGCAGCGATCTCGAAGGACAGGGAATCATCCAAGAGACCCAGTACTTC,TRBJ2-5,TRBD1,.,TRBV11-3
CASSAPTSGRAVGEQFF,TGTGCCAGCAGCGCCCCGACTAGCGGGAGGGCCGTGGGTGAGCAGTTCTTC,TRBJ2-1,TRBD2,.,TRBV9
CASKGTSGRSYNEQFF,TGTGCCAGCAAAGGGACTAGCGGGAGGTCCTACAATGAGCAGTTCTTC,TRBJ2-1,TRBD2,.,TRBV27
CASNPGQGVRNEKLFF,TGTGCCAGCAATCCGGGACAGGGGGTGCGGAATGAAAAACTGTTTTTT,TRBJ1-4,TRBD1,.,TRBV2
CASSQRTDSYEQYF,TGTGCCAGTAGTCAACGGACGGACAGCTACGAGCAGTACTTC,TRBJ2-7,.,.,TRBV19
CASRQGGQGVNEKLFF,TGCGCCAGCAGACAGGGTGGACAGGGGGTAAATGAAAAACTGTTTTTT,TRBJ1-4,TRBD1,.,TRBV5-1
CASSGDWSNEQFF,TGTGCCAGTAGCGGAGATTGGAGCAATGAGCAGTTCTTC,TRBJ2-1,.,.,TRBV19
CASSEPRTGFDEQYF,TGTGCCAGCAGTGAACCTCGGACAGGGTTCGACGAGCAGTACTTC,TRBJ2-7,TRBD1,.,TRBV25-1
CASSLAGQPQHF,TGTGCCAGCAGTTTAGCGGGTCAGCCCCAGCATTTT,TRBJ1-5,.,few,TRBV27
CASTGLLSGANVLTF,TGTGCCAGCACCGGACTGCTCTCTGGGGCCAACGTCCTGACTTTC,TRBJ2-6,.,.,TRBV6-1
CASSLAGREYEQYF,TGTGCCAGCAGCTTGGCGGGGAGAGAATACGAGCAGTACTTC,TRBJ2-7,.,.,TRBV5-6
CAWAPGVPQPQHF,TGTGCCTGGGCGCCGGGGGTCCCTCAGCCCCAGCATTTT,TRBJ1-5,.,.,TRBV30
CASSPTSGPQETQYF,TGTGCCAGCAGCCCGACTAGCGGGCCACAAGAGACCCAGTACTTC,TRBJ2-5,TRBD2,.,TRBV9
CASSEARGDTQYF,TGTGCCAGCAGTGAAGCAAGGGGAGATACGCAGTATTTT,TRBJ2-3,.,few,TRBV2
CASSSGTGWTGELFF,TGTGCCAGCAGCTCCGGGACAGGGTGGACCGGGGAGCTGTTTTTT,TRBJ2-2,TRBD1,.,TRBV5-4
CASSLDPLAGVTIYFEQYF,TGTGCCAGCAGCTTAGATCCTCTAGCGGGAGTCACTATTTACTTCGAGCAGTACTTC,TRBJ2-7,TRBD2,.,TRBV7-9
CASSVTSYNEQFF,TGTGCCAGCAGCGTGACAAGTTACAATGAGCAGTTCTTC,TRBJ2-1,.,.,TRBV7-3
CASSISGVGTDTQYF,TGTGCCAGCAGTATCTCGGGAGTCGGCACAGATACGCAGTATTTT,TRBJ2-3,.,.,TRBV2
CASRIGGDTGELFF,TGTGCCAGTAGGATAGGGGGGGACACCGGGGAGCTGTTTTTT,TRBJ2-2,.,.,TRBV19
CASSFQGGEVYTEAFF,TGCGCCAGCAGCTTTCAGGGAGGTGAGGTTTACACTGAAGCTTTCTTT,TRBJ1-1,.,.,TRBV5-1
CASSYRLAGADTQYF,TGTGCCAGCAGTTATCGTCTAGCGGGAGCAGATACGCAGTATTTT,TRBJ2-3,TRBD2,.,TRBV6-5
CASSSNSNEKLFF,TGTGCCAGCAGCTCAAACAGTAATGAAAAACTGTTTTTT,TRBJ1-4,.,.,TRBV28